The T cell receptor (beta chain) described here comes from a study of T cell responses to AZD1222 COVID-19 vaccine. This CDR3 is 12 amino acids long. Looked up from germline, CDR1 is LNHDA and CDR2 is SQIVND (reference sequence). V shed 6 bases and J shed 3 bases, with 8 bases lying between them. The assay was immunoSEQ multiplex PCR, and TCRdb's table has in-frame clones only and misses some. The sample comprises approximately 83,000 clones, around nine tenths of which are singletons, and roughly 4.5% rests with the top ten. The study, taken as a whole, reports: The donor cohort was predominantly white British with a female majority, and clonal diversity may have been underestimated. Repertoire samples came only from after the peak T cell response. Seropositivity was recorded at baseline in only 6 or 7 AZD1222 recipients. Spike-specific TCR breadth and depth were elevated following two AZD1222 doses.

For this clone: The antigen remains unidentified.

The clonotype comes from an adult in good health. Sequenced material: peripheral blood, taken on day 0 of MenACWY control vaccination. The chain uses TRBV19 and TRBJ1-1, with D hard to call. The CDR3, as DNA: TGTGCCAGTAGAGCCGGGGACACTGAAGCTTTCTTT. The encoded protein is CASRAGDTEAFF.